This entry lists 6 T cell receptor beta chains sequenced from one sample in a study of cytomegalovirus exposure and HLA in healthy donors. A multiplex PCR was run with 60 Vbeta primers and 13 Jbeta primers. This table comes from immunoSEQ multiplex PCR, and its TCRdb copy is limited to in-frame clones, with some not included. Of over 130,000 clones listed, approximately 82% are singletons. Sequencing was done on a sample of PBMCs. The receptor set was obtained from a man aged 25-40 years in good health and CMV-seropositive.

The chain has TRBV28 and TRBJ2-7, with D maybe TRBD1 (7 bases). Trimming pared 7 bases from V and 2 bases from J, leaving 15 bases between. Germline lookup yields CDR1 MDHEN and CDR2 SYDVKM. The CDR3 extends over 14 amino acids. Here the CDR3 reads CASIQGGVAYEQYF. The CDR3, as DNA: TGTGCCAGCATCCAGGGGGGCGTAGCCTACGAGCAGTACTTC.

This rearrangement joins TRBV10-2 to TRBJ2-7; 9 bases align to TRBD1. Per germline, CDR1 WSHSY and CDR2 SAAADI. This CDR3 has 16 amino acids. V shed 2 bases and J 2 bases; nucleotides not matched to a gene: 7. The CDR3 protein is CASSEPRDRVTYEQYF. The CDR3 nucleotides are TGCGCCAGCAGTGAGCCCCGGGACAGGGTGACCTACGAGCAGTACTTC.

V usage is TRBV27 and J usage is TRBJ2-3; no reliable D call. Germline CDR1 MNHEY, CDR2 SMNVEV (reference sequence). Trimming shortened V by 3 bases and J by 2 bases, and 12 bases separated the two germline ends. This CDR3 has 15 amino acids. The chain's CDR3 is CASSFGVLLTDTQYF. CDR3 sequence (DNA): TGTGCCAGCAGTTTCGGAGTCCTCCTCACAGATACGCAGTATTTT.

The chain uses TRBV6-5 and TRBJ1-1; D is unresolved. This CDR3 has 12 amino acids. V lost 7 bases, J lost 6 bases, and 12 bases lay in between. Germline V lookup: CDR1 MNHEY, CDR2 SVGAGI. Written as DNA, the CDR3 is TGTGCCAGCAAATCCGAGACTTCTGAAGCTTTCTTT. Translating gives CASKSETSEAFF.

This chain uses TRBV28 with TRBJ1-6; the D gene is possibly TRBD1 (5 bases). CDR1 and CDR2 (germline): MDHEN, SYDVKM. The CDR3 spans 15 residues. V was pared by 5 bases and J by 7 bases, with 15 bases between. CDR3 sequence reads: CASSPHLRGNSPLHF. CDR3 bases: TGTGCCAGCAGTCCCCACTTGCGGGGGAATTCACCCCTCCACTTT.

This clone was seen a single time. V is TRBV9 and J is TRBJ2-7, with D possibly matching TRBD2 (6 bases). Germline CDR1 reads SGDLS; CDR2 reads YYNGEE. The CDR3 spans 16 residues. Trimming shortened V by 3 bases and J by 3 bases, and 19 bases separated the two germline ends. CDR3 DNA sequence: TGTGCCAGCAGCGCATTCACCGGGACTGGACACTACGAGCAGTACTTC. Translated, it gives CASSAFTGTGHYEQYF. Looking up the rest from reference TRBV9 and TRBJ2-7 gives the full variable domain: DSGVTQTPKHLITATGQRVTLRCSPRSGDLSVYWYQQSLDQGLQFLIQYYNGEERAKGNILERFSAQQFPDLHSELNLSSLELGDSALYFCASSAFTGTGHYEQYFGPGTRLTVT.